This TCR beta chain was sequenced for a study of OX40 agonist ivuxolimab in advanced cancers. Study-wide context: Dose-escalation cases comprised hepatocellular carcinoma, melanoma, renal cell or head and neck cancer. Findings and caveats of the study: Relatively little clonal expansion, among the lowest observed, appeared in partial responders at 0.1-3.0 mg/kg.

The CDR3 runs 15 residues. The V gene lost 0 bases and the J gene lost 2 bases, with 11 bases spanning the gap. Germline CDR1 MNHNY, CDR2 SVGAGI (reference sequence). TCRdb's table, derived via immunoSEQ multiplex PCR, lists solely in-frame clones and lacks some. The sample has about 68,000 clones; approximately 87% are singletons. Note on this clone: The antigen is undetermined.

The chain joins TRBV6-6 to TRBJ2-7, with a possible D match to TRBD1 (5 bases). Material: CD4+ or CD8+ T cells sorted from blood, obtained in a trial of the OX40 agonist ivuxolimab. The TCR originated in an adult with an advanced solid tumor such as melanoma, head and neck, liver or kidney cancer. CDR3 in amino acids: CASSYSSGRAYEQYF. The CDR3 DNA reads TGTGCCAGCAGTTACTCTTCGGGCAGGGCCTACGAGCAGTACTTC.